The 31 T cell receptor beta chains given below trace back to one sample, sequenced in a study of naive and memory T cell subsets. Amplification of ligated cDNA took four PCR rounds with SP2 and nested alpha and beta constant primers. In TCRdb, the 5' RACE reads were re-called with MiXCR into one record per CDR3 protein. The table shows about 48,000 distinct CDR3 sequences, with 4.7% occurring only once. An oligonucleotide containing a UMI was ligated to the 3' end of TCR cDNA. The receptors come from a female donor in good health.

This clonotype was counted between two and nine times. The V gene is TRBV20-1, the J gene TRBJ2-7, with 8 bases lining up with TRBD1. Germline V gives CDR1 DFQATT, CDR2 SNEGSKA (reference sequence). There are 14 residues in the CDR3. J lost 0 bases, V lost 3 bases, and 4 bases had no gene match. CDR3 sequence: CSASYRGYSYEQYF. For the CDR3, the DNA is TGCAGTGCTAGCTACAGGGGGTACTCCTACGAGCAGTACTTC.

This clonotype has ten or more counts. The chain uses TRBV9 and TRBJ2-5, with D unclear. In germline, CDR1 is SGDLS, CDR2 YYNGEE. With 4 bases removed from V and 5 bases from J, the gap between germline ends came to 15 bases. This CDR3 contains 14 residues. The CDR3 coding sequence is TGTGCCAGCAGCCCTCGACCGGCTCAGGAGACCCAGTACTTC. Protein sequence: CASSPRPAQETQYF.

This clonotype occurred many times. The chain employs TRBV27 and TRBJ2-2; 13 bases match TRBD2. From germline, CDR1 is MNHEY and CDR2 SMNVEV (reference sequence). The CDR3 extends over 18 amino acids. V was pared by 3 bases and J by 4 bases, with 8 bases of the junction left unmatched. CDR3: CASSFVQLAGGGTGELFF. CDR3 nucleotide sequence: TGTGCCAGCAGTTTTGTCCAACTAGCGGGAGGGGGCACCGGGGAGCTGTTTTTT.

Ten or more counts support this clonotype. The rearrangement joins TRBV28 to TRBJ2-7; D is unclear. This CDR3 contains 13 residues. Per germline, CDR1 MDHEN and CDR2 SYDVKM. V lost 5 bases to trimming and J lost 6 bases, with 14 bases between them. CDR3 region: CASSPPILPEQYF. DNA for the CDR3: TGTGCCAGCAGTCCCCCGATTTTGCCCGAGCAGTACTTC.

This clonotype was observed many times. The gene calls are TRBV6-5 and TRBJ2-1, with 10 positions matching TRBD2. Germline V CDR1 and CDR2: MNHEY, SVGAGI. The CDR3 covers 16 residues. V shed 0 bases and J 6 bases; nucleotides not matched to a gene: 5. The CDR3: CASSYSGAGGPNEQFF. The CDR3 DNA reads TGTGCCAGCAGTTACTCGGGAGCGGGAGGGCCCAATGAGCAGTTCTTC.

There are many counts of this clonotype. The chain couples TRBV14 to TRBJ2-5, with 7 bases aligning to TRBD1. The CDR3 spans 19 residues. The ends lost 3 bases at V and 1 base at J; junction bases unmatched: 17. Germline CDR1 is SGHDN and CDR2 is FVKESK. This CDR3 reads CASSHLRTGTENFQETQYF. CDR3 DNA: TGTGCCAGCAGCCATCTCCGGACCGGGACAGAGAATTTCCAAGAGACCCAGTACTTC.

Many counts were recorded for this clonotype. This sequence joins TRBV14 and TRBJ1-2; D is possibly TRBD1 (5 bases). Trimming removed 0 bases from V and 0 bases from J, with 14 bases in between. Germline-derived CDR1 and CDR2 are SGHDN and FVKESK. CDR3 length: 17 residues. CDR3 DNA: TGTGCCAGCAGCCAAGATGATGACAGCGAAGCTAACTATGGCTACACCTTC. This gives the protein CASSQDDDSEANYGYTF.

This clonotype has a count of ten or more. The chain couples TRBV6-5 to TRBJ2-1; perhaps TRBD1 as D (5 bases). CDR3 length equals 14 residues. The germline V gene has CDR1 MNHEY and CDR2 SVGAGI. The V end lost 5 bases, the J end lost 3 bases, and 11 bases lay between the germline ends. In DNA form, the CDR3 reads TGTGCCAGCAGTAGACAGCAACTCTACAATGAGCAGTTCTTC. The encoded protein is CASSRQQLYNEQFF.

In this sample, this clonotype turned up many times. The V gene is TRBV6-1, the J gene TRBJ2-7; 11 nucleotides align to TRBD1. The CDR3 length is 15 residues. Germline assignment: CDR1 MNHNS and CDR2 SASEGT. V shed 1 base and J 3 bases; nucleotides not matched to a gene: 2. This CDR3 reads CASSEDGTGGYEQYF. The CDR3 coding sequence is TGTGCCAGCAGTGAAGACGGGACAGGGGGCTACGAGCAGTACTTC.

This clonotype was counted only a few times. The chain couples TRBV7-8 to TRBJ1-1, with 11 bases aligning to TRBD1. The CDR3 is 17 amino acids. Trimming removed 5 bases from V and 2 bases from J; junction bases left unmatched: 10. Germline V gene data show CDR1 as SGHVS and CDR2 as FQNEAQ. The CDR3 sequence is CASSPLWGQGGNTEAFF. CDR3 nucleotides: TGTGCCAGCAGCCCCCTTTGGGGACAGGGGGGTAACACTGAAGCTTTCTTT.

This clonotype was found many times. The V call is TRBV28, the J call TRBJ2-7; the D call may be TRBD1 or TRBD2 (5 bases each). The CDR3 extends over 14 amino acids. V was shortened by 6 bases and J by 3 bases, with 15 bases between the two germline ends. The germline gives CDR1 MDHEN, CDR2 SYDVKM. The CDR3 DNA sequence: TGTGCCAGCAGCCAATGGGGGTCCGGCTACGAGCAGTACTTC. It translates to CASSQWGSGYEQYF. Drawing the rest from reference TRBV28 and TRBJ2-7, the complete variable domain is DVKVTQSSRYLVKRTGEKVFLECVQDMDHENMFWYRQDPGLGLRLIYFSYDVKMKEKGDIPEGYSVSREKKERFSLILESASTNQTSMYLCASSQWGSGYEQYFGPGTRLTVT.

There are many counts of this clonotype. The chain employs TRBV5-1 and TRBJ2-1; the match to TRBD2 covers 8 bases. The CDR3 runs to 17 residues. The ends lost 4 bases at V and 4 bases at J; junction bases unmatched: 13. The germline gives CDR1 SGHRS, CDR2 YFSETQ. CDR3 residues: CASSGGGLSGIYNEQFF. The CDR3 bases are TGCGCCAGCAGCGGGGGGGGGCTTAGCGGGATTTACAATGAGCAGTTCTTC.

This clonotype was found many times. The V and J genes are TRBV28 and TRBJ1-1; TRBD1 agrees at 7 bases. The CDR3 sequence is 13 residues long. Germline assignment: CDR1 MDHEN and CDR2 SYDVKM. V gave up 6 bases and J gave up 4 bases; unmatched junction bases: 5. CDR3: CASSPGQSTEAFF. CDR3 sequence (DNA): TGTGCCAGCAGCCCGGGACAGAGCACTGAAGCTTTCTTT.

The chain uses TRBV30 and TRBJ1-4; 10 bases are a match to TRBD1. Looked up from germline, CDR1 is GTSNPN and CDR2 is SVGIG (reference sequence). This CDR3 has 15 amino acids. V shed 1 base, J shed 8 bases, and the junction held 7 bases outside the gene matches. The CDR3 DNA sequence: TGTGCCTGGAGTGAAACGACAGGGGGCTCCGAAAAACTGTTTTTT. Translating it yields CAWSETTGGSEKLFF. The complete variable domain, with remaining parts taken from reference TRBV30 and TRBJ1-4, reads SQTIHQWPATLVQPVGSPLSLECTVEGTSNPNLYWYRQAAGRGLQLLFYSVGIGQISSEVPQNLSASRPQDRQFILSSKKLLLSDSGFYLCAWSETTGGSEKLFFGSGTQLSVL.

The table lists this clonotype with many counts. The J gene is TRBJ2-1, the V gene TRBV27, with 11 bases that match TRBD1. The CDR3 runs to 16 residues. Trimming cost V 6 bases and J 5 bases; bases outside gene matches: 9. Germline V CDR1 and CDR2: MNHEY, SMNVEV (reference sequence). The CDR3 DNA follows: TGTGCCAGCAGAACCTTCCGGGACAGGGGGGACAATGAGCAGTTCTTC. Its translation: CASRTFRDRGDNEQFF.

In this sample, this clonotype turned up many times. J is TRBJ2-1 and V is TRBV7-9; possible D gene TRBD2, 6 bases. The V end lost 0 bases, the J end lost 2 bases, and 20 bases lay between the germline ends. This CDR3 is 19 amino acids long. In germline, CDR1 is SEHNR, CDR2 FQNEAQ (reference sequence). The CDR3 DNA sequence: TGTGCCAGCAGCTTAGCGGGGCGGGGCAGGGAATACCCCTACAATGAGCAGTTCTTC. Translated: CASSLAGRGREYPYNEQFF.

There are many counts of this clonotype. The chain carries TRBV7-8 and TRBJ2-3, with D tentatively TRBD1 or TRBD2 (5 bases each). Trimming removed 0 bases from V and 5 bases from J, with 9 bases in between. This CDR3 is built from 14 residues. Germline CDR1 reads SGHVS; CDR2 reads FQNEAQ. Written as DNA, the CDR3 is TGTGCCAGCAGCTTAGCGCTGAGGGGAGATACGCAGTATTTT. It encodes CASSLALRGDTQYF.

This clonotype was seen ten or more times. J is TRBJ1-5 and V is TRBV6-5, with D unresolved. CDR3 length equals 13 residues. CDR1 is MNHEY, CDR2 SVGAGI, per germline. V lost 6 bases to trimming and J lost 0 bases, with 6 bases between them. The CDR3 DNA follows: TGTGCCAGCAGATCCGCTAGCAATCAGCCCCAGCATTTT. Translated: CASRSASNQPQHF.

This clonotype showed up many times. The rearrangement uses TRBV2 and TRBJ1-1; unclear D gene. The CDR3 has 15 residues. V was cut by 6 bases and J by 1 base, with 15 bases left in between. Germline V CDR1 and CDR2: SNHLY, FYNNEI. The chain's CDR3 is CASRFMEAPNTEAFF. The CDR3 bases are TGTGCCAGCAGGTTCATGGAGGCCCCGAACACTGAAGCTTTCTTT.

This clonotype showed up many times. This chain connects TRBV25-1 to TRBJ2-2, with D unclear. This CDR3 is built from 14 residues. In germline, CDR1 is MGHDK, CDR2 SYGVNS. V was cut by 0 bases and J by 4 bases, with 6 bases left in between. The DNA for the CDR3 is TGTGCCAGCAGTGAATACGAGTCCACCGGGGAGCTGTTTTTT. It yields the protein CASSEYESTGELFF.

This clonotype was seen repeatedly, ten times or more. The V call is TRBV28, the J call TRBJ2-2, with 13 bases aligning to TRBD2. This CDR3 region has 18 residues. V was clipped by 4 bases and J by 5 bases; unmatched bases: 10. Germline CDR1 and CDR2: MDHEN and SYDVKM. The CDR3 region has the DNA TGTGCCAGCAGTTCCTTACTAGCGGGAGGGCGGCGGACCGGGGAGCTGTTTTTT. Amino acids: CASSSLLAGGRRTGELFF.

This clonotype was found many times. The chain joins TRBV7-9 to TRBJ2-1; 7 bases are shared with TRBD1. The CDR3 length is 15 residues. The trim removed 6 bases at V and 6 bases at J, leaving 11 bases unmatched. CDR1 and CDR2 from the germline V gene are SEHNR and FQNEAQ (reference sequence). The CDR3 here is CASSNTGTEFNEQFF. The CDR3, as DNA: TGTGCCAGCAGTAACACCGGGACAGAATTCAATGAGCAGTTCTTC.

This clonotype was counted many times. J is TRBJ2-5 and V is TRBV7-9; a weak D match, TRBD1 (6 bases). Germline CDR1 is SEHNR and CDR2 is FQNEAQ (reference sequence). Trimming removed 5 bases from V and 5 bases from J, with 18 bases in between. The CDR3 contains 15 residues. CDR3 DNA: TGTGCCAGCAGCCACGGCAGGGGTTGGATGGAGACCCAGTACTTC. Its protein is CASSHGRGWMETQYF.

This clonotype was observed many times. The CDR3 DNA is TGTGCCAGCAGCCTTGATGAGGGTCCCGCCGGGGAGCTGTTTTTT. The encoded protein is CASSLDEGPAGELFF. The V gene is TRBV11-3, the J gene TRBJ2-2; a weak D match, TRBD2 (5 bases). Germline V gives CDR1 SGHNT, CDR2 YENEEA. V lost 5 bases and J 6 bases, leaving 16 bases between the germline ends. The CDR3 is 15 residues long.

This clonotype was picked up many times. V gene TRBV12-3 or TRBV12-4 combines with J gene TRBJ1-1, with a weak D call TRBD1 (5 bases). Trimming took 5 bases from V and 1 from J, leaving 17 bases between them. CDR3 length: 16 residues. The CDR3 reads CASSGGGRGTNTEAFF. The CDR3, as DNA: TGTGCCAGCAGTGGGGGGGGTCGGGGGACGAACACTGAAGCTTTCTTT.

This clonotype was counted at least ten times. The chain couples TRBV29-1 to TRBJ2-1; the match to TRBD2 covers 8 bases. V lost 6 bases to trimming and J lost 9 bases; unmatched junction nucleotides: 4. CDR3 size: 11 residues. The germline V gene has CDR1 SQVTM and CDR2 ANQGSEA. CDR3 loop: CSVGLVGEQFF. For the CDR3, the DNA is TGCAGCGTGGGACTAGTTGGTGAGCAGTTCTTC.

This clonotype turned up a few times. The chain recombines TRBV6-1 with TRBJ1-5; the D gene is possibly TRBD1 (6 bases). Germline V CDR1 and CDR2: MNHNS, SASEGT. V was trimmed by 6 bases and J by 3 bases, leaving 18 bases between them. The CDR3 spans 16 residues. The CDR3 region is CASRAPGQINNQPQHF. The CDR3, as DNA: TGTGCCAGCAGGGCCCCCGGACAGATTAACAATCAGCCCCAGCATTTT.

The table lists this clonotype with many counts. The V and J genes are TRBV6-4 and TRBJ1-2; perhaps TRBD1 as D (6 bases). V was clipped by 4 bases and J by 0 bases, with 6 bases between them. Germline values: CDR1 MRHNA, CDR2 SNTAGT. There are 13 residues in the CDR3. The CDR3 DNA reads TGTGCCAGCAGTGGGACAGCTAACTATGGCTACACCTTC. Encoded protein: CASSGTANYGYTF.

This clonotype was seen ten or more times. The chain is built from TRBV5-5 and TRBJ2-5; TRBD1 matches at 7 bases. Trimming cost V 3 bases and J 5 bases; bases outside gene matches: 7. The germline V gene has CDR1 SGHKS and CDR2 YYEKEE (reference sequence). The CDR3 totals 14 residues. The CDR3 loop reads CASSYRGARETQYF. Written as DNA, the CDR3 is TGTGCCAGCAGCTACAGGGGTGCGAGGGAGACCCAGTACTTC.

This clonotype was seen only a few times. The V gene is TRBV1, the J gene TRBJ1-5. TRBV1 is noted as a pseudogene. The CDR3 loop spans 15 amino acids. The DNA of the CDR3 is TGCACCAGCAGCCAATTGACCAGGATCAATCAGCCCCAGCATTTT. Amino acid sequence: CTSSQLTRINQPQHF.

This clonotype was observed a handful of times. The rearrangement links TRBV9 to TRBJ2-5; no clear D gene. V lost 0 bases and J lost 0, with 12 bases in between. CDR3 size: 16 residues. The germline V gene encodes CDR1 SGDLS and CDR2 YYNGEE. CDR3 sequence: CASSVGPGWDQETQYF. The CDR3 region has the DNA TGTGCCAGCAGCGTAGGTCCGGGTTGGGACCAAGAGACCCAGTACTTC.